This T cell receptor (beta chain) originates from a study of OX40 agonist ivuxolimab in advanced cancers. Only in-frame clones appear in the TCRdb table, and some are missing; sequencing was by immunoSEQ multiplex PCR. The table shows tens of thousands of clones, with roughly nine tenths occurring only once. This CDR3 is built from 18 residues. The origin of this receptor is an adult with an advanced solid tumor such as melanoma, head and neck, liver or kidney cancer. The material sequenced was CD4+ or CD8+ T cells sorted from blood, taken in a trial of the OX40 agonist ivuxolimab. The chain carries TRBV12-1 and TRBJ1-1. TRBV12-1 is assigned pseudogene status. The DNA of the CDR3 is TGTGCCAGCAGCCCCTACAACCGTTTTCCCCGAAGGCACACTGAAGCTTTCTTT. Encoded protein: CASSPYNRFPRRHTEAFF.